The rows below give T cell receptor beta chains drawn from one sample of a study of lymphopenia after photon versus proton radiotherapy. Sequencing was performed with immunoSEQ multiplex PCR; in TCRdb, only in-frame clones are kept and a portion is missing. The sample records 150,000 to 200,000 clones, 88% being singletons. Sequencing used peripheral blood, obtained from a patient treated with photon-based radiotherapy. All receptors derive from a man in his fifties with gastric cancer. Each CDR3 is given with its conserved first and last residue. The D gene is left open where the match is weak. Rows give clone size only sometimes, using once, few, many, or a class for an expanded clone.

. | 15 | TRBD2 | TRBJ2-7 | TRBV6-5 | CASSWGLAGTYEQYF | TGTGCCAGCAGTTGGGGACTAGCGGGGACCTACGAGCAGTACTTC
. | 13 | . | TRBJ2-7 | TRBV29-1 | CSVDSEGSYEQYF | TGCAGCGTCGACAGCGAGGGATCCTACGAGCAGTACTTC
. | 12 | . | TRBJ2-1 | TRBV7-9 | CASRWSDNEQFF | TGTGCCAGCAGATGGTCTGACAATGAGCAGTTCTTC
. | 16 | TRBD2 | TRBJ2-2 | TRBV5-1 | CASSSQTSGYTGELFF | TGCGCCAGCAGCTCCCAGACTAGCGGGTACACCGGGGAGCTGTTTTTT
. | 14 | . | TRBJ2-7 | TRBV7-9 | CASTGGDRTYEQYF | TGTGCCAGCACCGGGGGGGACAGGACGTACGAGCAGTACTTC
. | 16 | . | TRBJ1-2 | TRBV29-1 | CSVGGPTGMANYGYTF | TGCAGCGTTGGGGGTCCAACAGGGATGGCAAACTATGGCTACACCTTC
once | 10 | . | TRBJ2-3 | TRBV29-1 | CSVLTDTQYF | TGCAGCGTTCTCACAGATACGCAGTATTTT
. | 13 | . | TRBJ1-1 | TRBV6-1 | CASSEGRGLGAFF | TGTGCCAGCAGTGAAGGGCGGGGCTTAGGGGCTTTCTTT
. | 14 | . | TRBJ1-2 | TRBV5-6 | CASSLGQKNYGYTF | TGTGCCAGCAGCTTGGGGCAGAAAAACTATGGCTACACCTTC
. | 14 | TRBD1 | TRBJ1-5 | TRBV28 | CAARGGQGNQPQHF | TGTGCCGCCAGGGGCGGACAGGGTAATCAGCCCCAGCATTTT
once | 15 | . | TRBJ2-5 | TRBV6-5 | CASSSPARSQETQYF | TGTGCCAGCAGTTCCCCTGCGAGGAGCCAAGAGACCCAGTACTTC
. | 15 | . | TRBJ1-5 | TRBV27 | CASSPRTRGNQPQHF | TGTGCCAGCAGTCCCCGGACCAGGGGCAATCAGCCCCAGCATTTT
. | 14 | . | TRBJ2-7 | TRBV6-6 | CASSYSASAYEQYF | TGTGCCAGCAGTTACAGCGCTAGCGCCTACGAGCAGTACTTC
few | 14 | . | TRBJ2-7 | TRBV5-1 | CASSYWTDSYEQYF | TGCGCCAGCAGCTACTGGACTGACTCCTACGAGCAGTACTTC
. | 16 | TRBD1 | TRBJ1-3 | TRBV7-6 | CASSLAAAGGENTIYF | TGTGCCAGCAGCTTAGCGGCGGCAGGGGGCGAAAACACCATATATTTT
. | 14 | . | TRBJ2-1 | TRBV6-6 | CASTGREVYNEQFF | TGTGCCAGCACCGGAAGGGAGGTCTACAATGAGCAGTTCTTC
. | 13 | . | TRBJ1-6 | TRBV30 | CACNRQQNSPLHF | TGTGCCTGTAATAGACAGCAAAACTCACCCCTCCACTTT
. | 16 | . | TRBJ2-7 | TRBV11-2 | CASSLDLWGPYYEQYF | TGTGCCAGCAGCTTAGATCTTTGGGGACCCTACTACGAGCAGTACTTC
. | 15 | . | TRBJ2-2 | TRBV5-6 | CASSLGSLNTGELFF | TGTGCCAGCAGCTTAGGGAGCCTAAACACCGGGGAGCTGTTTTTT
. | 16 | TRBD2 | TRBJ2-7 | TRBV5-4 | CASSLDGRGLTYEQYF | TGTGCCAGCAGCTTGGATGGGCGGGGGTTGACCTACGAGCAGTACTTC
. | 15 | TRBD1 | TRBJ1-1 | TRBV10-3 | CAISNRGRLDTEAFF | TGTGCCATCAGCAACAGGGGGCGATTGGACACTGAAGCTTTCTTT
. | 16 | TRBD2 | TRBJ2-1 | TRBV9 | CASSVSREDPYNEQFF | TGTGCCAGCAGCGTAAGCCGGGAGGACCCATACAATGAGCAGTTCTTC
. | 15 | . | TRBJ1-1 | TRBV7-9 | CASSLAPVVAGEAFF | TGTGCCAGCAGCTTAGCCCCGGTGGTAGCCGGTGAAGCTTTCTTT
. | 13 | . | TRBJ2-5 | TRBV5-6 | CASSPRYQETQYF | TGTGCCAGCAGCCCCCGGTACCAAGAGACCCAGTACTTC
few | 11 | . | TRBJ1-1 | TRBV29-1 | CSVDRATEAFF | TGCAGCGTTGACAGGGCTACTGAAGCTTTCTTT
. | 14 | . | TRBJ1-5 | TRBV18 | CASSPTGSEQPQHF | TGTGCCAGCTCACCAACAGGAAGTGAGCAGCCCCAGCATTTT